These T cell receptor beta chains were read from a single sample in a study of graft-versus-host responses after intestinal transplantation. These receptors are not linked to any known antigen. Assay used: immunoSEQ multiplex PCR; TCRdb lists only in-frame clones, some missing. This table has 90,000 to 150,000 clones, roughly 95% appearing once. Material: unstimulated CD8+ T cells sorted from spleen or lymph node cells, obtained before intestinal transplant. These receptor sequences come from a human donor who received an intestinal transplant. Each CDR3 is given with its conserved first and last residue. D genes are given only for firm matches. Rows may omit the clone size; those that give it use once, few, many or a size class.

TGTGCCAGCAGTTTACTACAGACGAACACTGAAGCTTTCTTT,CASSLLQTNTEAFF,NA,TRBV28,NA,TRBJ1-1
TGCGCCAGCAGCGAGGACAGGGGAGGTGGCTACACCTTC,CASSEDRGGGYTF,NA,TRBV5-1,TRBD1,TRBJ1-2
TGTGCCAGCAGTTCTCGCTTTCCAATTGCTAGGGGACAGATGCCCTATGGCTACACCTTC,CASSSRFPIARGQMPYGYTF,NA,TRBV27,TRBD1,TRBJ1-2
TGTGCCAGCAGCTTGGGTTCGGGGGCGGCTTCCTACAATGAGCAGTTCTTC,CASSLGSGAASYNEQFF,NA,TRBV13,NA,TRBJ2-1
TGTGCCAGCAGCTTGGGAAAAGCGGCCACGGCCGACAATGAGCAGTTCTTC,CASSLGKAATADNEQFF,NA,TRBV5-8,NA,TRBJ2-1
TGCGCCAGCAGCCAAGACAGGGCCTACGAGCAGTACTTC,CASSQDRAYEQYF,NA,TRBV5-1,TRBD1,TRBJ2-7
TGTGCCAGCAGTCCGGGAACTGAAGCTTTCTTT,CASSPGTEAFF,NA,TRBV9,NA,TRBJ1-1
TGTGCCAGTAGTTACAGGGACTCCTACGAGCAGTACTTC,CASSYRDSYEQYF,NA,TRBV19,NA,TRBJ2-7
TGTGCCAGCAATTCCGGTCCCGGGCCCAATGAGCAGTTCTTC,CASNSGPGPNEQFF,NA,TRBV2,NA,TRBJ2-1
TGTGCCAGCCGACTAACGGGGGCGGTCTCCTACAATGAGCAGTTCTTC,CASRLTGAVSYNEQFF,NA,TRBV6-4,NA,TRBJ2-1
TGCGCCAGCAGCCAAGTAATAAGCGGCGAGCAGTACTTC,CASSQVISGEQYF,NA,TRBV4-1,NA,TRBJ2-7
TGCGCCAGCAGCCTTCCGGCCAGGGATTATGGCTACACCTTC,CASSLPARDYGYTF,NA,TRBV4-1,NA,TRBJ1-2
TGTGCCAGCAGTTTCCTAGGACTAGCGGGAGAGACCCAGTACTTC,CASSFLGLAGETQYF,NA,TRBV27,TRBD2,TRBJ2-5
TGTGCCAGCAGTGAGAACAATGAGCAGTTCTTC,CASSENNEQFF,few,TRBV6-1,NA,TRBJ2-1
TGTGCCAGCAGTTTATTCAAACAGGGCGGAGAGTTCTTC,CASSLFKQGGEFF,NA,TRBV28,NA,TRBJ2-1
TGTGCCAGCAGTTTTGGGGCGGGGGAGCAGTACTTC,CASSFGAGEQYF,NA,TRBV28,NA,TRBJ2-7
TGCGCCAGCAGCCCCGGACAGGGGGCCTCCTACGAGCAGTACTTC,CASSPGQGASYEQYF,NA,TRBV10-1,TRBD1,TRBJ2-7
TGTGCCAGCAGTTTAGGGTCCTTGATAGATTCACCCCTCCACTTT,CASSLGSLIDSPLHF,NA,TRBV28,NA,TRBJ1-6
TGTGCCAGCAGCTGGGACAGCCAAGAGACCCAGTACTTC,CASSWDSQETQYF,NA,TRBV5-8,TRBD1,TRBJ2-5
TGTGCCAGTAGTATTTGGGGAAGTACTGAAGCTTTCTTT,CASSIWGSTEAFF,NA,TRBV19,NA,TRBJ1-1
TGTGCCAGCAGCTTAAGGCCCCAAGAGACCCAGTACTTC,CASSLRPQETQYF,NA,TRBV7-6,NA,TRBJ2-5
TGTGCCAGCAGTTTGCGGTTAGCCAAAAACATTCAGTACTTC,CASSLRLAKNIQYF,NA,TRBV28,NA,TRBJ2-4
TGCAGCGTAGACAGGCTGACTAGCACAGATACGCAGTATTTT,CSVDRLTSTDTQYF,NA,TRBV29-1,NA,TRBJ2-3
TGTGCCAGCAGTGAAGCGGGGGCGGGCTACACCTTC,CASSEAGAGYTF,NA,TRBV2,NA,TRBJ1-2
TGTGCCAGCAGCGAGCGGGAGGGACCCTTTTATTACAATGAGCAGTTCTTC,CASSEREGPFYYNEQFF,NA,TRBV13,TRBD2,TRBJ2-1
TGTGCCAGTAGTATACAAGGGAACCTTGGGCAGCCCCAGCATTTT,CASSIQGNLGQPQHF,NA,TRBV19,NA,TRBJ1-5
TGTGCCAGCAGCCCGCCGTGGGGCACCTATAGCAATCAGCCCCAGCATTTT,CASSPPWGTYSNQPQHF,NA,TRBV9,NA,TRBJ1-5
TGTGCCAGCAGCTTACGGGAAGCTTTCTTT,CASSLREAFF,NA,TRBV7-9,NA,TRBJ1-1
TGTGCCAGCAGTTACCGTCTGAACACTGAAGCTTTCTTT,CASSYRLNTEAFF,NA,TRBV28,NA,TRBJ1-1
TGTGCCAGCAGTTTAGGGGACCTCTACGAGCAGTACTTC,CASSLGDLYEQYF,NA,TRBV27,NA,TRBJ2-7
TGCGCCAGCAGCTTAACCCGCGCCGTTACGTACTTC,CASSLTRAVTYF,NA,TRBV5-1,NA,TRBJ2-7
TGCGCCAGCAGCATTAGCGGGAGCTCCTACAATGAGCAGTTCTTC,CASSISGSSYNEQFF,NA,TRBV11-2,TRBD2,TRBJ2-1
TGTGCCAGCAGCTTAGAATGGGGGGCCTACGAGCAGTACTTC,CASSLEWGAYEQYF,NA,TRBV11-2,NA,TRBJ2-7
TGCAGCGTCGCGACTCCAAACCTATATGGCTACACCTTC,CSVATPNLYGYTF,NA,TRBV29-1,NA,TRBJ1-2
TGTGCCAGCAGCTCGGGACCGAATCAGCCCCAGCATTTT,CASSSGPNQPQHF,once,TRBV7-3,NA,TRBJ1-5
TGCGCCAGCAGCCAAGGCCCCTCCTACAATGAGCAGTTCTTC,CASSQGPSYNEQFF,NA,TRBV4-1,NA,TRBJ2-1
TGTGCCAGCAGCCCTTCTAGCGGCTACGAGCAGTACTTC,CASSPSSGYEQYF,NA,TRBV7-3,TRBD2,TRBJ2-7
TGCAGCGTTCAGGACAGGGGAGGGGTCGATACGCAGTATTTT,CSVQDRGGVDTQYF,NA,TRBV29-1,TRBD1,TRBJ2-3
TGTGCCAGCAGCGCCGACAAGCTGGCGAACACTGAAGCTTTCTTT,CASSADKLANTEAFF,NA,TRBV9,NA,TRBJ1-1
TGTGCCAGCAGCCTACCGGGACGCCTGACCTACGAGCAGTACTTC,CASSLPGRLTYEQYF,NA,TRBV27,NA,TRBJ2-7
TGTGCCAGCAGCGGCTCGACAAGCACCGGGGAGCTGTTTTTT,CASSGSTSTGELFF,NA,TRBV5-4,NA,TRBJ2-2
TGTGCCTGGAGTGCCGGGACAGCCTCTTACAATGAGCAGTTCTTC,CAWSAGTASYNEQFF,NA,TRBV30,TRBD1,TRBJ2-1
TGTGCCAGCAGCTCAATAAGTCCTTACAATGAGCAGTTCTTC,CASSSISPYNEQFF,NA,TRBV7-8,NA,TRBJ2-1